This T cell receptor (beta chain) was captured in a study of human T cells and chemical hapten exposure. The template was total RNA from unfractionated whole blood. TCRdb ran MiXCR on the 5' RACE reads and lists one entry per CDR3 protein. The sample contains tens of thousands of distinct CDR3 sequences, more than 7.5% of which appear only once. The TCR comes from a male donor in good health.

The CDR3 here is CASSLNDQGATGNTIYF. The DNA for the CDR3 is TGTGCCAGCAGCCTTAACGATCAGGGGGCAACTGGAAACACCATATATTTT. The V and J genes are TRBV3-1 and TRBJ1-3, with 8 bases identical to TRBD1. V dropped 4 bases and J dropped 2; count of bases not matched to a gene: 10. The CDR3 is made up of 17 amino acids. CDR1 and CDR2 from the germline V gene are LGHDT and YNNKEL (reference sequence).